A single sample is the source of the 9 T cell receptor beta chains below, sequenced in a study of blood T cell repertoires in COVID-19. Clones were sequenced by immunoSEQ multiplex PCR, and TCRdb holds only the in-frame ones, with some missing. The sample lists around 250,000 clones, roughly 84% occurring once. Input material: peripheral blood. The receptors originated from a woman aged 18-30 years with acute or convalescent COVID-19.

This sequence joins TRBV7-9 and TRBJ1-1; 10 nucleotides match TRBD1. The CDR3 is 16 residues long. The J segment lost 11 bases and the V segment lost 2 bases, leaving 14 bases of the junction unmatched. Germline CDR1 and CDR2: SEHNR and FQNEAQ (reference sequence). The CDR3 sequence: CASSLLGGQGKGEAFF. In nucleotides, the CDR3 is TGTGCCAGCAGCTTATTAGGGGGACAGGGGAAGGGCGAGGCTTTCTTT.

This rearrangement joins TRBV28 to TRBJ1-2; D may be TRBD1 (6 bases). The CDR3 is 14 amino acids. V dropped 8 bases and J dropped 4 bases, with 17 bases sitting between them. Germline V gene data show CDR1 as MDHEN and CDR2 as SYDVKM. CDR3: CASRNLQGFYGYTF. In nucleotides, the CDR3 is TGTGCCAGCCGAAACCTACAGGGATTCTATGGCTACACCTTC.

This chain uses TRBV18 with TRBJ1-3; D is unresolved. Germline values: CDR1 KGHSH, CDR2 LQKENI. This CDR3 comprises 15 residues. The V end lost 0 bases, the J end lost 7 bases, and 13 bases lay between the germline ends. CDR3 loop: CASSPPNREWNTIYF. CDR3 DNA sequence: TGTGCCAGCTCACCACCGAACCGGGAATGGAACACCATATATTTT.

The V gene is TRBV4-1, the J gene TRBJ2-6, with D possibly being TRBD1 (6 bases). Per the germline V gene, CDR1 is MGHRA and CDR2 is YSYEKL. The CDR3 extends over 19 amino acids. Trimming left V 1 base short and J 0 bases short, with 16 bases between. The CDR3 DNA reads TGCGCCAGCAGCCAAGCTGCGGGCAGGGGCCGCTCTGGGGCCAACGTCCTGACTTTC. Its translation is CASSQAAGRGRSGANVLTF.

The chain joins TRBV5-1 to TRBJ2-2, with 7 positions matching TRBD1. CDR1 is SGHRS and CDR2 is YFSETQ in the germline V gene. This CDR3 is built from 16 residues. V lost 1 base to trimming and J lost 2 bases; unmatched junction nucleotides: 5. The CDR3, as DNA: TGCGCCAGCAGCTTGCGGGACAGCTTAAACACCGGGGAGCTGTTTTTT. Translating it yields CASSLRDSLNTGELFF.

The chain links TRBV9 to TRBJ1-1, with a weak D call TRBD1 (6 bases). The germline CDR1 and CDR2 sequences are SGDLS and YYNGEE. V was pared by 3 bases and J by 7 bases, with 13 bases between. CDR3 size: 13 residues. For the CDR3, the DNA is TGTGCCAGCAGCGCGTTACAGGGAAATGAAGCTTTCTTT. It encodes CASSALQGNEAFF.

The genes are TRBV30 and TRBJ2-5, with 9 bases lining up with TRBD2. V trimming: 0 bases; J trimming: 5 bases; junction bases outside the gene matches: 7. This CDR3 has 15 amino acids. Germline V gene lookup returns CDR1 GTSNPN and CDR2 SVGIG (reference sequence). The CDR3 sequence: CAWSVPGAGGETQYF. The CDR3 DNA is TGTGCCTGGAGTGTACCGGGGGCGGGAGGGGAGACCCAGTACTTC.

The chain employs TRBV5-1 and TRBJ1-6, with D perhaps matching TRBD1 (5 bases). The CDR3 is made up of 17 amino acids. Deletions cut 1 base from V and 3 bases from J, with 14 bases between. Germline V gene data show CDR1 as SGHRS and CDR2 as YFSETQ. The CDR3 region has the DNA TGCGCCAGCAGCTTGTCGGCCAACGGGGGCTATAATTCACCCCTCCACTTT. This encodes CASSLSANGGYNSPLHF.

The V gene is TRBV6-2 or TRBV6-3, the J gene TRBJ2-2; 10 positions agree with TRBD1. Germline lookup yields CDR1 MNHEY and CDR2 SVGEGT. This CDR3 is built from 15 residues. The J segment lost 4 bases and the V segment lost 6 bases, leaving 5 bases of the junction unmatched. CDR3 amino acids: CASSIGTGATGELFF. Here the CDR3 DNA reads TGTGCCAGCAGCATCGGGACAGGGGCCACCGGGGAGCTGTTTTTT.